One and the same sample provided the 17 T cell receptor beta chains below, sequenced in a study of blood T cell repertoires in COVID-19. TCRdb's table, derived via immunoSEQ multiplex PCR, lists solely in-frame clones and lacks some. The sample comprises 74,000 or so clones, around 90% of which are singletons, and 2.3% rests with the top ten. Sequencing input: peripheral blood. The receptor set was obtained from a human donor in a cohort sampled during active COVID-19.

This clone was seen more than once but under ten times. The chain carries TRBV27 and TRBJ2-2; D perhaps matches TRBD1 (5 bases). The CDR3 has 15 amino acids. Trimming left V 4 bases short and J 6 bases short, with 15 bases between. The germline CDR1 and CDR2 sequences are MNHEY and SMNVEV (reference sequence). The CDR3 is CASSSPREGAGELFF. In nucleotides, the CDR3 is TGTGCCAGCAGTTCCCCCAGGGAAGGGGCCGGGGAGCTGTTTTTT.

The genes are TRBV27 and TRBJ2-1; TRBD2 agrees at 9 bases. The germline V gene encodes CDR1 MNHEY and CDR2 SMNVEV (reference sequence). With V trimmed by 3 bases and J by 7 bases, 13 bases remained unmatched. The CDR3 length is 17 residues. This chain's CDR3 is CASSFPPYSGSLNEQFF. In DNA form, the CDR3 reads TGTGCCAGCAGTTTCCCTCCATATAGCGGGAGTTTAAATGAGCAGTTCTTC.

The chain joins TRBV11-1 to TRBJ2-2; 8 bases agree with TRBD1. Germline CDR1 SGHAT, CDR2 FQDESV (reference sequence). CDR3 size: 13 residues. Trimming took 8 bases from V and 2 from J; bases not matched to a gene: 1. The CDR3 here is CASGQGNTGELFF. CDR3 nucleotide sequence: TGTGCCAGCGGACAGGGTAACACCGGGGAGCTGTTTTTT.

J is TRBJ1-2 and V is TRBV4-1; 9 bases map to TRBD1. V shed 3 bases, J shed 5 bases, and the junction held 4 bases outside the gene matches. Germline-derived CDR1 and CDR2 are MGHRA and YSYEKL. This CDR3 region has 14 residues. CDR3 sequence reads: CASSQAGQGYGYTF. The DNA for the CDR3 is TGCGCCAGCAGCCAGGCTGGACAGGGGTATGGCTACACCTTC.

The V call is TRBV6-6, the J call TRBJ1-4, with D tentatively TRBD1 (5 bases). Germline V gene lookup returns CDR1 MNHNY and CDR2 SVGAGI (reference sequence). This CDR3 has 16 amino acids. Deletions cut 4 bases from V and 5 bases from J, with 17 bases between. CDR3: CASSLGVPSSNEKLFF. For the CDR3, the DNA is TGTGCCAGCAGTTTAGGGGTGCCGAGCTCCAATGAAAAACTGTTTTTT.

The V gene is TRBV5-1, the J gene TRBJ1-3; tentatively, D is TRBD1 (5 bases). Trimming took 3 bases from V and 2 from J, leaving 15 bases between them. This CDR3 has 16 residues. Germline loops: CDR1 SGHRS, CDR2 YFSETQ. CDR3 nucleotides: TGCGCCAGCAGCTGGGGCCCCCAGGGTGCTGGAAACACCATATATTTT. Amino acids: CASSWGPQGAGNTIYF.

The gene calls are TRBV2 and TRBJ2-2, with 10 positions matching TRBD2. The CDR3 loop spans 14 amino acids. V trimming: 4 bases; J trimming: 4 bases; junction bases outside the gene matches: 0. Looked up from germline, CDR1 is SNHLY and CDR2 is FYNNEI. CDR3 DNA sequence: TGTGCCAGCAGTGGGACTAGCGGCACCGGGGAGCTGTTTTTT. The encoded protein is CASSGTSGTGELFF.

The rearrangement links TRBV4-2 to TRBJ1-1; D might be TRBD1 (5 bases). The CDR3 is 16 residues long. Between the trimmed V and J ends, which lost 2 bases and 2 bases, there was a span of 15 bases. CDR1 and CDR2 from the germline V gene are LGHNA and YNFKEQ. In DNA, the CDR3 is TGTGCCAGCAGCCAAAATATCAGGGTAACTAACACTGAAGCTTTCTTT. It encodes CASSQNIRVTNTEAFF.

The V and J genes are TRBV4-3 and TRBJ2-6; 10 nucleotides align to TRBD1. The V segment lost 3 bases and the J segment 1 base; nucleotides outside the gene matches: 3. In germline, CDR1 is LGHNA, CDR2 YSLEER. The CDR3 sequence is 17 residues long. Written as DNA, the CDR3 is TGCGCCAGCAGCCACGGACAGGGGGGGTCTGGGGCCAACGTCCTGACTTTC. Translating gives CASSHGQGGSGANVLTF.

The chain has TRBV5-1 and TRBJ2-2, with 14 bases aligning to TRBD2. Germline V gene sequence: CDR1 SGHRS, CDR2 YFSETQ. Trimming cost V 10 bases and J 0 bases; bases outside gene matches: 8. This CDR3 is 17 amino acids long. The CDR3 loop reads CASSRLAGGANTGELFF. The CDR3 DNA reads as TGCGCCTCCAGCAGACTAGCGGGAGGGGCGAACACCGGGGAGCTGTTTTTT.

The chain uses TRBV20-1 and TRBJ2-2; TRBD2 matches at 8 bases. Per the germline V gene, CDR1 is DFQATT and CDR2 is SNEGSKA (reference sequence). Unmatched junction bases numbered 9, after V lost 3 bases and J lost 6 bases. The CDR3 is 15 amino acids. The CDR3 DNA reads TGCAGTGCTAGTGACGGGACTAGACTCCCCGGGGAGCTGTTTTTT. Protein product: CSASDGTRLPGELFF.

CDR3 coding DNA: TGTGCCAGCAGCCCACAGGGCGGGAGAGAGACCCAGTACTTC. It yields the protein CASSPQGGRETQYF. V usage is TRBV7-2 and J usage is TRBJ2-5; D possibly corresponds to TRBD2 (7 bases). The CDR3 has 14 amino acids. Trimming shortened V by 5 bases and J by 4 bases, and 14 bases separated the two germline ends. Germline CDR1 reads SGHTA; CDR2 reads FQGNSA.

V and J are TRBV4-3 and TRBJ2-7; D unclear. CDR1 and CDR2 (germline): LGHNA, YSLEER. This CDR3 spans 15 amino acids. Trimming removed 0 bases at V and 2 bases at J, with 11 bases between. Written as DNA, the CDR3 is TGCGCCAGCAGCCAAGATTCGTCGGTGGCCTACGAGCAGTACTTC. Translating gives CASSQDSSVAYEQYF.

CDR3 in amino acids: CASSLGSSGTQYF. The CDR3 nucleotides are TGTGCCAGCAGCCTCGGAAGTTCAGGGACCCAGTACTTC. The V gene is TRBV6-5, the J gene TRBJ2-5; D remains unclear. From germline, CDR1 is MNHEY and CDR2 SVGAGI. The V end was cut by 6 bases, the J end by 7 bases, with 15 bases between. CDR3 size: 13 residues.

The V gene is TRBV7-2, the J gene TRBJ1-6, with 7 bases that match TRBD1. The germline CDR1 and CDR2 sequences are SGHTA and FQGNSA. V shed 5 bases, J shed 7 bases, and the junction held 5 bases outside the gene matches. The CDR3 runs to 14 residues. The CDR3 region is CASSLGTANSPLHF. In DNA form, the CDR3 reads TGTGCCAGCAGCCTCGGGACAGCAAATTCACCCCTCCACTTT.

Written as DNA, the CDR3 is TGTGCCAGCAGCGCCTGGGGGCCCTCTGCCAGGGAGCAGTTCTTC. This gives the protein CASSAWGPSAREQFF. This chain uses TRBV9 with TRBJ2-1; D perhaps matches TRBD1 (6 bases). The CDR3 covers 15 residues. V was pared by 3 bases and J by 10 bases, with 20 bases between. Germline CDR1 is SGDLS and CDR2 is YYNGEE. The whole variable domain, remainder taken from reference TRBV9 and TRBJ2-1, is DSGVTQTPKHLITATGQRVTLRCSPRSGDLSVYWYQQSLDQGLQFLIQYYNGEERAKGNILERFSAQQFPDLHSELNLSSLELGDSALYFCASSAWGPSAREQFFGPGTRLTVL.

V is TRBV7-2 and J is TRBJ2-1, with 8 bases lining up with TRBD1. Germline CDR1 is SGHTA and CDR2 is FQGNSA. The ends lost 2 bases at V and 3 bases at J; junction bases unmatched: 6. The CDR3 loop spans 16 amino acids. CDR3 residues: CASSLHWDRSYNEQFF. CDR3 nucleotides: TGTGCCAGCAGCTTACACTGGGACAGGAGCTACAATGAGCAGTTCTTC.